This entry lists 15 T cell receptor beta chains sequenced from one sample in a study of cytomegalovirus exposure and HLA in healthy donors. Amplification used 60 Vbeta primers and 13 Jbeta primers. Produced via immunoSEQ multiplex PCR; TCRdb's table is partial and in-frame only. Of over 130,000 clones in the sample, about four fifths were seen once. The sample was PBMCs. The receptors come from a woman in her forties in good health and CMV-seropositive.

Concerning this clone itself: The identical CDR3 is also encoded by other nucleotide sequences in the sample. J is TRBJ1-5 and V is TRBV19; D remains ambiguous. The CDR3 is 15 residues long. Germline V gives CDR1 LNHDA, CDR2 SQIVND (reference sequence). Deletions cut 3 bases from V and 0 bases from J, with 9 bases between. The chain's CDR3 is CASSISGYSNQPQHF. The CDR3 DNA is TGTGCCAGTAGTATTAGCGGCTATAGCAATCAGCCCCAGCATTTT.

This chain joins TRBV5-4 and TRBJ2-7; 8 bases agree with TRBD2. The CDR3 extends over 14 amino acids. With 6 bases clipped from V and 5 bases from J, the junction kept 10 bases outside the gene matches. Per the germline V gene, CDR1 is SGHNT and CDR2 is YYREEE (reference sequence). For the CDR3, the DNA is TGTGCCAGCACCATTGGCGGGGGGCAGGACGAGCAGTACTTC. Its protein is CASTIGGGQDEQYF.

The chain uses TRBV7-9 and TRBJ2-3; 8 bases fit TRBD2. Germline loops: CDR1 SEHNR, CDR2 FQNEAQ (reference sequence). The CDR3 covers 14 residues. Trimming cost V 3 bases and J 5 bases; bases outside gene matches: 4. The CDR3 DNA sequence: TGTGCCAGCAGCTTTAACGGGGGGGAAGATACGCAGTATTTT. Protein: CASSFNGGEDTQYF.

This clone was counted many times. The rearrangement links TRBV2 to TRBJ1-3, with D possibly TRBD1 on 5 matching bases. The CDR3 runs 14 residues. From germline, CDR1 is SNHLY and CDR2 FYNNEI. The germline V and J ends were trimmed by 6 bases and 1 base, with 10 bases remaining between them. The CDR3, as DNA: TGTGCCAGCAGACCCGACAGATCTGGAAACACCATATATTTT. Protein product: CASRPDRSGNTIYF.

The chain carries TRBV6-6 and TRBJ2-7; D perhaps matches TRBD1 (6 bases). CDR1 and CDR2 from the germline V gene are MNHNY and SVGAGI (reference sequence). The germline V and J ends were trimmed by 5 bases and 1 base, with 12 bases remaining between them. The CDR3 is 14 amino acids. This CDR3 is CASSTTGSSYEQYF. CDR3 coding DNA: TGTGCCAGCAGTACCACAGGGAGTTCCTACGAGCAGTACTTC.

The chain uses TRBV5-1 and TRBJ1-2; TRBD1 matches at 7 bases. V was pared by 4 bases and J by 8 bases, with 5 bases of the junction left unmatched. CDR1 is SGHRS, CDR2 YFSETQ, per germline. The CDR3 runs 12 residues. The DNA of the CDR3 is TGCGCCAGCAGCGAGACAGGGTACGGCTACACCTTC. This encodes CASSETGYGYTF.

This sequence joins TRBV7-8 and TRBJ2-3; the D gene is possibly TRBD1 (5 bases). CDR3 size: 19 residues. V lost 2 bases and J 3 bases, leaving 24 bases between the germline ends. From germline, CDR1 is SGHVS and CDR2 FQNEAQ. Written as DNA, the CDR3 is TGTGCCAGCAGCTTACGCAGGGTACGGGCAAAGGACCCGACAGATACGCAGTATTTT. It specifies CASSLRRVRAKDPTDTQYF. Full variable domain (missing parts from reference TRBV7-8 and TRBJ2-3): GAGVSQSPRYKVAKRGQDVALRCDPISGHVSLFWYQQALGQGPEFLTYFQNEAQLDKSGLPSDRFFAERPEGSVSTLKIQRTQQEDSAVYLCASSLRRVRAKDPTDTQYFGPGTRLTVL.

The V call is TRBV27, the J call TRBJ2-7; 10 nucleotides line up with TRBD1. The germline gives CDR1 MNHEY, CDR2 SMNVEV (reference sequence). V lost 3 bases and J lost 6; bases outside the gene matches: 8. The CDR3 totals 15 residues. CDR3 sequence (DNA): TGTGCCAGCAGTTTGACGACAGGGGGCTCTTTCGAGCAGTACTTC. It translates to CASSLTTGGSFEQYF.

The rearrangement links TRBV11-3 to TRBJ2-1; TRBD1 aligns across 7 bases. Germline loops: CDR1 SGHNT, CDR2 YENEEA. After removal of 9 bases from V and 0 bases from J, the junction contained 11 bases not matched to a gene. This CDR3 is 16 amino acids long. CDR3 region: CASRIGGHSSYNEQFF. The CDR3 DNA reads as TGTGCCAGTCGGATAGGGGGCCATAGCTCCTACAATGAGCAGTTCTTC.

The V and J genes are TRBV7-8 and TRBJ2-1; D is possibly TRBD2 (5 bases). Trimming removed 1 base from V and 0 bases from J, with 16 bases in between. Germline lookup yields CDR1 SGHVS and CDR2 FQNEAQ. This CDR3 contains 18 residues. The CDR3 loop is CASSLVWGSDHSYNEQFF. The DNA of the CDR3 is TGTGCCAGCAGCTTAGTATGGGGTAGCGACCACTCCTACAATGAGCAGTTCTTC.

This clone appeared a single time. The V call is TRBV7-2, the J call TRBJ2-1, with TRBD2 matching over 8 bases. Trimming took 5 bases from V and 2 from J; bases not matched to a gene: 5. The germline V gene encodes CDR1 SGHTA and CDR2 FQGNSA. The CDR3 runs to 15 residues. The CDR3 protein is CASSPTSGTYNEQFF. The DNA of the CDR3 is TGTGCCAGCAGCCCAACTAGCGGTACCTACAATGAGCAGTTCTTC.

The chain employs TRBV6-5 and TRBJ2-5; 10 positions match TRBD2. The assigned J gene may be wrong: the sequence end matches TRBJ2-7 better. Germline V gene sequence: CDR1 MNHEY, CDR2 SVGAGI. The CDR3 totals 15 residues. In DNA form, the CDR3 reads TGTGCCAGCAGTTACTCGGCTAGCGGGGGCTACGAGCAGTACTTC. Translated: CASSYSASGGYEQYF.

V and J are TRBV6-6 and TRBJ1-5; 9 bases align to TRBD1. From germline, CDR1 is MNHNY and CDR2 SVGAGI (reference sequence). The CDR3 is 14 residues long. V was pared by 0 bases and J by 11 bases, with 5 bases of the junction left unmatched. The CDR3 loop reads CASSYSRQGDTQHF. In DNA, the CDR3 is TGTGCCAGCAGTTACTCGAGACAGGGGGATACCCAGCATTTT.

V gene TRBV9 combines with J gene TRBJ2-3; 10 bases map to TRBD2. This CDR3 is built from 16 residues. Germline CDR1 reads SGDLS; CDR2 reads YYNGEE. The J segment lost 4 bases and the V segment lost 3 bases, leaving 8 bases of the junction unmatched. In DNA, the CDR3 is TGTGCCAGCAGCGAGGGTCTAGCGGGAGCTTCAGATACGCAGTATTTT. The encoded protein is CASSEGLAGASDTQYF.

This clone was seen only a few times. The V call is TRBV18, the J call TRBJ2-5, with D tentatively TRBD1 (6 bases). Trimming cost V 2 bases and J 1 base, with 11 bases left between them. This CDR3 contains 15 residues. The germline V gene encodes CDR1 KGHSH and CDR2 LQKENI. The CDR3 DNA follows: TGTGCCAGCTCACCAAGAGGGACACCCCAAGAGACCCAGTACTTC. It translates to CASSPRGTPQETQYF.